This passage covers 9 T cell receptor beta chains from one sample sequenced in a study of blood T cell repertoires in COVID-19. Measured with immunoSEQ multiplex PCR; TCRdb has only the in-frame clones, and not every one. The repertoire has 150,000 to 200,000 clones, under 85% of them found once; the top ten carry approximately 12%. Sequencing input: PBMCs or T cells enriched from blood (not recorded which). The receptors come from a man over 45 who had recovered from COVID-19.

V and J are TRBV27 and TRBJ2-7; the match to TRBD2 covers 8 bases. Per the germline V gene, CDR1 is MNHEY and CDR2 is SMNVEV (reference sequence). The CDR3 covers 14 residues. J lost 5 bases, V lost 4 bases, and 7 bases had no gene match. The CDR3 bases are TGTGCCAGCAGTTACGGCGGGGGGATGAACGAGCAGTACTTC. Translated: CASSYGGGMNEQYF.

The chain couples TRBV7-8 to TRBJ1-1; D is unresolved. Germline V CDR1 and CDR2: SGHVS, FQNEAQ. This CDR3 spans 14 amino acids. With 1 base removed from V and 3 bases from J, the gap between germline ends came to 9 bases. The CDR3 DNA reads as TGTGCCAGCAGCTTAGGAGGTTGGGACACTGAAGCTTTCTTT. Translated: CASSLGGWDTEAFF.

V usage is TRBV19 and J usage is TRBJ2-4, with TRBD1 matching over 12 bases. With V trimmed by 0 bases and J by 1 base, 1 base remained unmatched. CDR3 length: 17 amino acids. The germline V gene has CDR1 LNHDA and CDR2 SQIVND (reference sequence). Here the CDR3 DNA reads TGTGCCAGTAGTATAGAGGGACAGGGGGCGGCCAAAAACATTCAGTACTTC. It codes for CASSIEGQGAAKNIQYF. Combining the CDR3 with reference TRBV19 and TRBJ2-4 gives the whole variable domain DGGITQSPKYLFRKEGQNVTLSCEQNLNHDAMYWYRQDPGQGLRLIYYSQIVNDFQKGDIAEGYSVSREKKESFPLTVTSAQKNPTAFYLCASSIEGQGAAKNIQYFGAGTRLSVL.

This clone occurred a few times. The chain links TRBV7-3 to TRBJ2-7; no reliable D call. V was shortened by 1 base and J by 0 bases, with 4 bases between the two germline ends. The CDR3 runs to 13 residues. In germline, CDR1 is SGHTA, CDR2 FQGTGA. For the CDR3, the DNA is TGTGCCAGCAGCTTAAGCAGCTCCTACGAGCAGTACTTC. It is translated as CASSLSSSYEQYF.

The CDR3 DNA sequence: TGTGCCAGCAGCGAGGACAGGGACATCAATCAGCCCCAGCATTTT. Translated: CASSEDRDINQPQHF. The rearrangement joins TRBV28 to TRBJ1-5; 8 positions match TRBD1. The ends lost 6 bases at V and 3 bases at J; junction bases unmatched: 7. CDR1 is MDHEN, CDR2 SYDVKM, per germline. The CDR3 contains 15 residues.

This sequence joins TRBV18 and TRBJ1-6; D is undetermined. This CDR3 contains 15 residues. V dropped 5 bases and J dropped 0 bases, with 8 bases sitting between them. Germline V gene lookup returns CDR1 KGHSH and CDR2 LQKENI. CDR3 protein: CASSMWSSYNSPLHF. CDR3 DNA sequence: TGTGCCAGCTCAATGTGGAGCTCCTATAATTCACCCCTCCACTTT.

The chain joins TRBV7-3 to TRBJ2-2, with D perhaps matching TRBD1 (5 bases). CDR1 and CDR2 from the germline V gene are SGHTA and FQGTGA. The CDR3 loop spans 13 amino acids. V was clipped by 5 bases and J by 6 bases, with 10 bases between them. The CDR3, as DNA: TGTGCCAGCAGCACGCAGGGTTCCGGGGAGCTGTTTTTT. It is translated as CASSTQGSGELFF.

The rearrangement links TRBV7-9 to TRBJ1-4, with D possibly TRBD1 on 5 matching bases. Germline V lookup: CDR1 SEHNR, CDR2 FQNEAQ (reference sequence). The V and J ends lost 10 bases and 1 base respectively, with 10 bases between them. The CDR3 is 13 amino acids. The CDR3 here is CAIPQGTNEKLFF. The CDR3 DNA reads TGTGCCATCCCTCAGGGAACTAATGAAAAACTGTTTTTT.

CDR3: CASSLHRGVGETQYF. Here the CDR3 DNA reads TGTGCCAGCAGTTTGCACAGGGGTGTCGGGGAGACCCAGTACTTC. The chain has TRBV28 and TRBJ2-5; 7 bases align to TRBD1. V shed 3 bases, J shed 5 bases, and the junction held 9 bases outside the gene matches. CDR1 is MDHEN and CDR2 is SYDVKM in the germline V gene. The CDR3 has 15 residues.